The rows below give T cell receptor beta chains drawn from one sample of a study of blood T cell repertoires in COVID-19. Method: immunoSEQ multiplex PCR; TCRdb's copy keeps in-frame clones and lacks some. The profile shows 120,000 to 150,000 clones, 80% to 90% of them singletons. The material sequenced was peripheral blood. Receptor source: a human donor with acute or convalescent COVID-19. The donor label of this sample is uncertain. CDR3s include the opening cysteine and the closing phenylalanine or tryptophan. A D gene is named only where the DNA matches it firmly. Only part of the rows carry a size: once, few, many, or a class if the clone is expanded.

J gene: TRBJ1-2
V gene: TRBV24-1
D gene: TRBD1
clone size: NA
CDR3 protein: CATSVNPPGDRGQGYTF
CDR3 DNA: TGTGCCACCAGTGTGAACCCTCCGGGGGACAGGGGGCAGGGCTACACCTTC

J gene: TRBJ1-6
V gene: TRBV7-8
D gene: NA
clone size: NA
CDR3 protein: CASRPKPRAEDSPLHF
CDR3 DNA: TGTGCCAGCAGACCCAAACCTCGAGCGGAGGATTCACCCCTCCACTTT

J gene: TRBJ1-1
V gene: TRBV29-1
D gene: NA
clone size: NA
CDR3 protein: CSGKRGGDTEAFF
CDR3 DNA: TGCAGCGGGAAGAGGGGGGGAGACACTGAAGCTTTCTTT

J gene: TRBJ1-1
V gene: TRBV29-1
D gene: TRBD1
clone size: NA
CDR3 protein: CSVGPLRGLNTEAFF
CDR3 DNA: TGCAGCGTTGGGCCCCTCAGGGGGCTGAACACTGAAGCTTTCTTT

J gene: TRBJ1-4
V gene: TRBV5-4
D gene: NA
clone size: NA
CDR3 protein: CASSLSQGSTNEKLFF
CDR3 DNA: TGTGCCAGCAGCTTGTCTCAGGGGAGCACTAATGAAAAACTGTTTTTT

J gene: TRBJ1-5
V gene: TRBV2
D gene: NA
clone size: NA
CDR3 protein: CASSPARQYSNQPQHF
CDR3 DNA: TGTGCCAGCAGTCCTGCCAGGCAGTATAGCAATCAGCCCCAGCATTTT

J gene: TRBJ1-2
V gene: TRBV5-1
D gene: NA
clone size: NA
CDR3 protein: CASSLGEGVTYGYTF
CDR3 DNA: TGCGCCAGCAGCTTGGGGGAGGGCGTGACCTATGGCTACACCTTC

J gene: TRBJ1-4
V gene: TRBV12-3/TRBV12-4
D gene: NA
clone size: NA
CDR3 protein: CASSLRVGEKLFF
CDR3 DNA: TGTGCCAGCAGTTTGAGGGTCGGGGAAAAACTGTTTTTT

J gene: TRBJ2-1
V gene: TRBV4-1
D gene: NA
clone size: NA
CDR3 protein: CASSQEGLVQFF
CDR3 DNA: TGCGCCAGCAGCCAAGAGGGGCTTGTGCAGTTCTTC

J gene: TRBJ1-6
V gene: TRBV6-5
D gene: NA
clone size: NA
CDR3 protein: CASSTSVNNSPLHF
CDR3 DNA: TGTGCCAGCAGTACATCAGTTAATAATTCACCCCTCCACTTT

J gene: TRBJ1-4
V gene: TRBV6-6
D gene: NA
clone size: NA
CDR3 protein: CASRRQTNEKLFF
CDR3 DNA: TGTGCCAGCAGAAGACAGACGAATGAAAAACTGTTTTTT

J gene: TRBJ1-2
V gene: TRBV7-2
D gene: NA
clone size: NA
CDR3 protein: CASSLGPRGSYGYTF
CDR3 DNA: TGTGCCAGCAGCCTCGGACCGCGAGGGTCCTATGGCTACACCTTC

J gene: TRBJ2-1
V gene: TRBV10-1
D gene: TRBD2
clone size: few
CDR3 protein: CASSPRAGGPNEQFF
CDR3 DNA: TGCGCCAGCAGCCCCCGAGCGGGGGGTCCCAATGAGCAGTTCTTC

J gene: TRBJ1-5
V gene: TRBV7-9
D gene: TRBD1
clone size: NA
CDR3 protein: CASSLDRGLGNQPQHF
CDR3 DNA: TGTGCCAGCAGCCTTGACAGGGGATTAGGCAATCAGCCCCAGCATTTT

J gene: TRBJ1-4
V gene: TRBV5-1
D gene: TRBD1
clone size: NA
CDR3 protein: CASSLGQGADEKLFF
CDR3 DNA: TGCGCCAGCAGCTTGGGGCAGGGGGCGGATGAAAAACTGTTTTTT

J gene: TRBJ1-2
V gene: TRBV6-5
D gene: NA
clone size: NA
CDR3 protein: CASSYSIVGGSGYTF
CDR3 DNA: TGTGCCAGCAGTTACTCTATTGTAGGGGGAAGTGGCTACACCTTC

J gene: TRBJ1-2
V gene: TRBV2
D gene: NA
clone size: once
CDR3 protein: CASSETGDDGYTF
CDR3 DNA: TGTGCCAGCAGTGAGACGGGGGATGATGGCTACACCTTC

J gene: TRBJ2-7
V gene: TRBV30
D gene: TRBD1
clone size: NA
CDR3 protein: CAWSEGQGSGEQYF
CDR3 DNA: TGTGCCTGGAGTGAGGGACAGGGGTCAGGCGAGCAGTACTTC

J gene: TRBJ1-1
V gene: TRBV13
D gene: NA
clone size: NA
CDR3 protein: CASSLNGWAFEAFF
CDR3 DNA: TGTGCCAGCAGCTTAAACGGCTGGGCATTTGAAGCTTTCTTT

J gene: TRBJ1-2
V gene: TRBV7-9
D gene: NA
clone size: NA
CDR3 protein: CASSLTTGYGYTF
CDR3 DNA: TGTGCCAGCAGCCTAACTACAGGGTATGGCTACACCTTC

J gene: TRBJ1-2
V gene: TRBV3-1/TRBV3-2
D gene: NA
clone size: NA
CDR3 protein: CASSQANVEGNYGYTF
CDR3 DNA: TGTGCCAGCAGCCAAGCTAACGTGGAGGGAAACTATGGCTACACCTTC

J gene: TRBJ1-3
V gene: TRBV27
D gene: TRBD1
clone size: NA
CDR3 protein: CASSSSGGGGNTIYF
CDR3 DNA: TGTGCCAGCAGTTCGTCAGGGGGCGGTGGAAACACCATATATTTT

J gene: TRBJ1-6
V gene: TRBV18
D gene: NA
clone size: NA
CDR3 protein: CASSRRGFSSYNSPLHF
CDR3 DNA: TGTGCCAGCTCACGACGAGGATTTAGCTCCTATAATTCACCCCTCCACTTT

J gene: TRBJ1-2
V gene: TRBV6-1
D gene: TRBD1
clone size: NA
CDR3 protein: CASSGSGGQKTYGYTF
CDR3 DNA: TGTGCCAGCAGTGGCTCTGGGGGACAGAAGACTTATGGCTACACCTTC

J gene: TRBJ2-5
V gene: TRBV7-2
D gene: NA
clone size: NA
CDR3 protein: CASSLGTRQETQYF
CDR3 DNA: TGTGCCAGCAGCCTTGGGACACGACAAGAGACCCAGTACTTC

J gene: TRBJ2-1
V gene: TRBV10-1
D gene: TRBD2
clone size: NA
CDR3 protein: CASSPGLARGEQFF
CDR3 DNA: TGCGCCAGCAGCCCGGGACTAGCGAGGGGCGAGCAGTTCTTC

J gene: TRBJ2-7
V gene: TRBV11-2
D gene: TRBD1
clone size: NA
CDR3 protein: CASSLQGDEQYF
CDR3 DNA: TGTGCCAGCAGCTTACAGGGGGACGAGCAGTACTTC

J gene: TRBJ1-1
V gene: TRBV2
D gene: NA
clone size: few
CDR3 protein: CASSGETMNTEAFF
CDR3 DNA: TGTGCCAGCAGTGGGGAGACCATGAACACTGAAGCTTTCTTT

J gene: TRBJ2-1
V gene: TRBV5-4
D gene: TRBD2
clone size: NA
CDR3 protein: CASSRAGTSGGAYNEQFF
CDR3 DNA: TGTGCCAGCAGCCGAGCCGGGACTAGCGGGGGGGCCTACAATGAGCAGTTCTTC

J gene: TRBJ1-5
V gene: TRBV30
D gene: NA
clone size: once
CDR3 protein: CAWSPLQNNQPQHF
CDR3 DNA: TGTGCCTGGAGTCCCCTTCAGAACAATCAGCCCCAGCATTTT

J gene: TRBJ1-5
V gene: TRBV6-5
D gene: NA
clone size: NA
CDR3 protein: CATGNNQPQHF
CDR3 DNA: TGTGCCACCGGTAACAATCAGCCCCAGCATTTT

J gene: TRBJ1-2
V gene: TRBV2
D gene: TRBD1
clone size: NA
CDR3 protein: CASSLGTGRIYGYTF
CDR3 DNA: TGTGCCAGCAGTCTTGGGACAGGCCGCATTTATGGCTACACCTTC

J gene: TRBJ1-2
V gene: TRBV7-9
D gene: TRBD1
clone size: NA
CDR3 protein: CASSPHPTGFNYGYTF
CDR3 DNA: TGTGCCAGCAGCCCCCACCCGACAGGGTTTAACTATGGCTACACCTTC

J gene: TRBJ1-3
V gene: TRBV5-4
D gene: NA
clone size: once
CDR3 protein: CASSLGTDTGNTIYF
CDR3 DNA: TGTGCCAGCAGCTTGGGGACAGATACTGGAAACACCATATATTTT

J gene: TRBJ1-1
V gene: TRBV11-2
D gene: NA
clone size: NA
CDR3 protein: CASSPRGFEAFF
CDR3 DNA: TGTGCCAGCAGCCCTAGGGGGTTTGAAGCTTTCTTT

J gene: TRBJ2-4
V gene: TRBV4-1
D gene: TRBD1
clone size: NA
CDR3 protein: CASSHPGGSGGNIQYF
CDR3 DNA: TGCGCCAGCAGCCATCCAGGGGGCTCTGGGGGGAACATTCAGTACTTC

J gene: TRBJ2-7
V gene: TRBV3-1/TRBV3-2
D gene: NA
clone size: NA
CDR3 protein: CASSQVRYEQYF
CDR3 DNA: TGTGCCAGCAGCCAAGTTCGCTACGAGCAGTACTTC

J gene: TRBJ2-4
V gene: TRBV7-9
D gene: NA
clone size: once
CDR3 protein: CASSTQGFPAAKNIQYF
CDR3 DNA: TGTGCCAGCAGCACCCAGGGGTTTCCTGCGGCCAAAAACATTCAGTACTTC

J gene: TRBJ1-5
V gene: TRBV6-5
D gene: TRBD1
clone size: NA
CDR3 protein: CASSSARTGNNQPQHF
CDR3 DNA: TGTGCCAGCAGTTCGGCGAGGACAGGCAACAATCAGCCCCAGCATTTT

J gene: TRBJ1-1
V gene: TRBV6-5
D gene: NA
clone size: NA
CDR3 protein: CASSSRAISMNTEAFF
CDR3 DNA: TGTGCCAGCAGTTCGAGGGCTATCTCTATGAACACTGAAGCTTTCTTT